A single sample gave rise to the 8 T cell receptor beta chains below, sequenced in a study of shared clonotypes between healthy human individuals. Using immunoSEQ multiplex PCR, the repertoire was profiled, and TCRdb retains in-frame clones only, with some absent. The data show about 980,000 clones, 76% seen once. The sequenced sample consisted of memory CD4+ T cells sorted from blood. Subset reported: CD45RA-negative fraction. Receptors were obtained from a man younger than 30 in good health.

The chain uses TRBV6-1 and TRBJ2-1; 7 bases fit TRBD1. The V gene's germline CDR1 is MNHNS and CDR2 SASEGT. CDR3 length equals 15 residues. V lost 5 bases, J lost 7 bases, and 11 bases stayed unmatched. DNA for the CDR3: TGTGCCAGCAGTCTACAGCCGGGACAGAGGAATGAGCAGTTCTTC. Its translation: CASSLQPGQRNEQFF.

This clone was detected a few times. The chain has TRBV7-2 and TRBJ2-5, with 14 bases identical to TRBD2. This CDR3 is 19 amino acids long. V gave up 5 bases and J gave up 4 bases; unmatched junction bases: 15. Germline V gene data show CDR1 as SGHTA and CDR2 as FQGNSA. CDR3 in DNA: TGTGCCAGCAGCCCCCCTCCGGGACTAGCGGGAGTATTCGGAGAGACCCAGTACTTC. This gives the protein CASSPPPGLAGVFGETQYF.

The chain recombines TRBV7-2 with TRBJ1-6; D is unresolved. The CDR3 is 14 residues long. Trimming removed 4 bases at V and 4 bases at J, with 8 bases between. Germline V CDR1 and CDR2: SGHTA, FQGNSA. CDR3 protein: CASSSDIYNSPLHF. The CDR3 nucleotides are TGTGCCAGCAGCTCCGACATTTATAATTCACCCCTCCACTTT.

The rearrangement uses TRBV4-1 and TRBJ2-7; 9 bases fit TRBD2. Germline trimming cut 6 bases from V and 2 bases from J; bases unmatched to any gene: 11. Germline V lookup: CDR1 MGHRA, CDR2 YSYEKL. The CDR3 length is 16 residues. CDR3 residues: CASSAKFSGSPYEQYF. The CDR3 bases are TGCGCCAGCAGTGCCAAATTTAGCGGGAGCCCCTACGAGCAGTACTTC.

The rearrangement links TRBV30 to TRBJ2-7; D possibly matches TRBD1 or TRBD2 (5 bases each). Germline loops: CDR1 GTSNPN, CDR2 SVGIG (reference sequence). Trimming cost V 1 base and J 6 bases, with 16 bases left between them. The length of the CDR3 is 14 residues. CDR3 sequence: CAWSEGPEEPEQYF. For the CDR3, the DNA is TGTGCCTGGAGTGAGGGGCCGGAGGAACCCGAGCAGTACTTC.

A word on this clone: The same CDR3 arises from other DNA sequences in this sample as well. CDR3 region: CAWSDRGEKLFF. The CDR3 nucleotides are TGTGCCTGGAGTGATCGAGGCGAAAAACTGTTTTTT. J is TRBJ1-4 and V is TRBV30; no reliable D call. Germline V CDR1 and CDR2: GTSNPN, SVGIG (reference sequence). The CDR3 is made up of 12 amino acids. V lost 1 base to trimming and J lost 8 bases, with 8 bases between them.

The rearrangement joins TRBV6-1 to TRBJ1-2; D remains ambiguous. Germline V lookup: CDR1 MNHNS, CDR2 SASEGT. The CDR3 contains 11 residues. V lost 5 bases and J lost 5, with 6 bases in between. CDR3 region: CASSLKYGYTF. DNA of the CDR3: TGTGCCAGCAGTCTCAAGTATGGCTACACCTTC.

This clone showed up just once. The chain carries TRBV30 and TRBJ2-5, with 8 bases matching TRBD1. Trimming took 2 bases from V and 5 from J; bases not matched to a gene: 10. CDR3 length: 15 residues. Germline V gene lookup returns CDR1 GTSNPN and CDR2 SVGIG (reference sequence). The CDR3 spells CAWSQGQGIGETQYF. DNA of the CDR3: TGTGCCTGGAGTCAAGGACAGGGTATCGGGGAGACCCAGTACTTC.